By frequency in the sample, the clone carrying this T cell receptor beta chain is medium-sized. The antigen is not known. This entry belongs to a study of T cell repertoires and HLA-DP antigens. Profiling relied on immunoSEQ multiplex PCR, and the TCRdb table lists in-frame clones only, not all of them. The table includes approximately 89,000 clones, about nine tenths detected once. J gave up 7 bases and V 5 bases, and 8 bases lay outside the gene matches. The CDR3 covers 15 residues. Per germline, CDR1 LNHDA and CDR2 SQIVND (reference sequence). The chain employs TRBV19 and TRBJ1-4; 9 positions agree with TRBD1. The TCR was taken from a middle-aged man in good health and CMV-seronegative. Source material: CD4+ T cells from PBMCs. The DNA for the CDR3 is TGTGCCAGTAGTCCCCCGGGACAGGGTGGTGAAAAACTGTTTTTT. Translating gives CASSPPGQGGEKLFF.